This TCR beta chain originates from a study of cytomegalovirus exposure and HLA in healthy donors. Researchers ran the PCR with 60 Vbeta and 13 Jbeta primers. In the source study's methods: Approximately 9.9 million of about 80 million unique TCR beta chains were shared, per a later count. Produced via immunoSEQ multiplex PCR; TCRdb's table is partial and in-frame only. V, J and clone size are those of that table, while D and trimming were read from the DNA. In the table there are tens of thousands of clones, 77% of which are singletons. The receptor was isolated from a man in his thirties or forties in good health and CMV-seronegative. The sequenced sample consisted of PBMCs.

CDR3: CSVADRGKSSAFF. DNA of the CDR3: TGCAGCGTGGCCGACAGGGGCAAGTCGTCAGCTTTCTTT. The gene calls are TRBV29-1 and TRBJ1-1; 8 bases match TRBD1. Losses at the gene ends were 6 bases for V and 10 bases for J; bases not matched to a gene: 13. CDR3 size: 13 residues. Germline loops: CDR1 SQVTM, CDR2 ANQGSEA.